A selection of T cell receptor beta chains follows, all from one sample in a study of shared clonotypes between healthy human individuals. Profiled with immunoSEQ multiplex PCR; TCRdb holds only in-frame clones, not every one. The sample shows about 1.5 million clones, nearly 99% of them seen only once. Sequencing was performed on naive CD4+ T cells sorted from blood. These receptor sequences come from a man in his thirties or forties in good health. The CDR3 runs from the conserved cysteine through the conserved F or W. The D gene is left open where the match is weak. Only part of the rows carry a size: once, few, many, or a class if the clone is expanded.

clone size	J gene	V gene	D gene	CDR3 DNA	CDR3 protein
NA	TRBJ2-1	TRBV7-8	NA	TGTGCCAGCAGCTCGTCCGGACGTTACAATGAGCAGTTCTTC	CASSSSGRYNEQFF
NA	TRBJ2-7	TRBV4-3	TRBD2	TGCGCCAGCAGCCTACTAGCGAGAAAAGACTACGAGCAGTACTTC	CASSLLARKDYEQYF
few	TRBJ2-7	TRBV27	TRBD2	TGTGCCAGCAGTCCGAAAGCGGGAAGATCCTACGAGCAGTACTTC	CASSPKAGRSYEQYF
once	TRBJ2-1	TRBV2	TRBD2	TGTGCCACCCGACTAGCGGGACTCTACAATGAGCAGTTCTTC	CATRLAGLYNEQFF
NA	TRBJ1-1	TRBV14	NA	TGTGCCAGCAGCCAAGTAGACAGCCTGGGTGCTTTCTTT	CASSQVDSLGAFF
NA	TRBJ2-2	TRBV30	TRBD2	TGTGCCTGGAGTGCAATTACTGGACTAGCGGGAGGACTGTTTTTT	CAWSAITGLAGGLFF
once	TRBJ2-3	TRBV7-8	NA	TGTGCCAGCAGCTCGAGGAGGAATAGCGTCACAGATACGCAGTATTTT	CASSSRRNSVTDTQYF
NA	TRBJ2-2	TRBV18	TRBD1	TGTGCCAGCTCACCGGATCCGGGACAGGGATTAGGGGAGCTGTTTTTT	CASSPDPGQGLGELFF
NA	TRBJ2-2	TRBV18	NA	TGTGCCAGCTCACCACTCGACGGGGTCAACACCGGGGAGCTGTTTTTT	CASSPLDGVNTGELFF
NA	TRBJ2-3	TRBV5-6	TRBD2	TGTGCCAGCAGCCATAGCGGGAGAAGAGATACGCAGTATTTT	CASSHSGRRDTQYF
NA	TRBJ2-7	TRBV7-9	NA	TGTGCCAGCAGCCCAGGAGGGGTAATACTCTACGAGCAGTACTTC	CASSPGGVILYEQYF
once	TRBJ2-7	TRBV6-1	NA	TGTGCCAGCAGAAAACGGGACAACTACGAGCAGTACTTC	CASRKRDNYEQYF